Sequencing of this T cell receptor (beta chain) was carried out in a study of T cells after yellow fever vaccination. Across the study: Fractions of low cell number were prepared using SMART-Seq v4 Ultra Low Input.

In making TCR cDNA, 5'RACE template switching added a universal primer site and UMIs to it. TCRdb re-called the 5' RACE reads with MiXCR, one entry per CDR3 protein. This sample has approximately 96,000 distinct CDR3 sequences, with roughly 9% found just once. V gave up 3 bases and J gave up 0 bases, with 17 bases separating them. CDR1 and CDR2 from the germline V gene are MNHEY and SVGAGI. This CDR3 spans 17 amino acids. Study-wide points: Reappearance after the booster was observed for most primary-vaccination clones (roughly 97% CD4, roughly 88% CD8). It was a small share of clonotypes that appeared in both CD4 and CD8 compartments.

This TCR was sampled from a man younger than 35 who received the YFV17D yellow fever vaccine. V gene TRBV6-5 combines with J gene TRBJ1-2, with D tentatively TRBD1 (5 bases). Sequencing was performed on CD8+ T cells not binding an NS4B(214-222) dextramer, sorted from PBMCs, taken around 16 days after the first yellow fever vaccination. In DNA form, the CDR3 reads TGTGCCAGCAGTTATAGGACCGGGGACGTTACTAACTATGGCTACACCTTC. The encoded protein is CASSYRTGDVTNYGYTF.